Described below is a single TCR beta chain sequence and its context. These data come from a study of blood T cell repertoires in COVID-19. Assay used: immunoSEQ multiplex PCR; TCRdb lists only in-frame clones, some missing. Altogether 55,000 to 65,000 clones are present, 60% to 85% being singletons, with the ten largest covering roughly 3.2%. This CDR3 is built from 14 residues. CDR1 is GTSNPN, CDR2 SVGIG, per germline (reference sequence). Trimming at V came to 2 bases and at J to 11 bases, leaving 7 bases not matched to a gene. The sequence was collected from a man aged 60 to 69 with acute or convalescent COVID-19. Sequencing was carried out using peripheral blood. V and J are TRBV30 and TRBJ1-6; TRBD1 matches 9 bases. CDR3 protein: CAWSPGQGSPPLHF. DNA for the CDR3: TGTGCCTGGAGTCCTGGACAGGGGAGTCCACCCCTCCACTTT.